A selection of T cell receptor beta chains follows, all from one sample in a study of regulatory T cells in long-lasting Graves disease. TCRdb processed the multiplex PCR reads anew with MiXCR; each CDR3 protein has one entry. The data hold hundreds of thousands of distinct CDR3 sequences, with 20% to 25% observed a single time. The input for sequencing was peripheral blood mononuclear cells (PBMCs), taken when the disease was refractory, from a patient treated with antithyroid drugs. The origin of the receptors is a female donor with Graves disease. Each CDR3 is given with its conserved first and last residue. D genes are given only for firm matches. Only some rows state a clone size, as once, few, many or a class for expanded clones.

CDR3: CASSPGHGGEQYF
DNA: TGTGCCAGCAGCCCGGGCCATGGGGGCGAGCAGTACTTC
V: TRBV7-9
size: -
J: TRBJ2-7
D: -

CDR3: CASIRATTPGNTQYF
DNA: TGTGCCAGCATCCGAGCGACAACACCCGGGAATACGCAGTATTTT
V: TRBV11-2
size: few
J: TRBJ2-3
D: -

CDR3: CASIEGYTDTQYF
DNA: TGTGCCAGCATAGAGGGGTACACAGATACGCAGTATTTT
V: TRBV28
size: -
J: TRBJ2-3
D: -

CDR3: CASSRQAYQHEQYF
DNA: TGTGCCAGCAGCAGACAGGCGTATCAGCACGAGCAGTACTTC
V: TRBV28
size: many
J: TRBJ2-7
D: -

CDR3: CASSFVMEKGYNEQFF
DNA: TGTGCCAGCAGTTTTGTAATGGAAAAGGGCTACAATGAGCAGTTCTTC
V: TRBV28
size: few
J: TRBJ2-1
D: -

CDR3: CASSSLSGNTIYF
DNA: TGTGCCAGCAGTTCCCTTTCTGGAAACACCATATATTTT
V: TRBV3-1
size: -
J: TRBJ1-3
D: -

CDR3: CASRRTDHGEKLFF
DNA: TGTGCCAGTAGACGGACTGACCACGGTGAAAAACTGTTTTTT
V: TRBV19
size: -
J: TRBJ1-4
D: -

CDR3: CASSLAGSGRRYEQYF
DNA: TGTGCCAGCAGCTTGGCTGGTAGCGGGAGACGATACGAGCAGTACTTC
V: TRBV5-4
size: few
J: TRBJ2-7
D: TRBD2

CDR3: CASSFKGGEEGNQPQHF
DNA: TGTGCCAGCAGTTTTAAAGGAGGGGAGGAAGGCAATCAGCCCCAGCATTTT
V: TRBV12-3/TRBV12-4
size: -
J: TRBJ1-5
D: -

CDR3: CASSLKSGPYNEQFF
DNA: TGCGCCAGCAGCTTGAAAAGCGGTCCCTACAATGAGCAGTTCTTC
V: TRBV5-1
size: -
J: TRBJ2-1
D: -

CDR3: CASSTGSSDTEAFF
DNA: TGTGCCAGCAGCACAGGGTCATCGGACACTGAAGCTTTCTTT
V: TRBV9
size: many
J: TRBJ1-1
D: -

CDR3: CASSLSGGNTGELFF
DNA: TGTGCCAGCAGCTTATCGGGCGGTAACACCGGGGAGCTGTTTTTT
V: TRBV7-2
size: many
J: TRBJ2-2
D: -

CDR3: CASSPRGAGGSSYEQYF
DNA: TGTGCCAGCAGCCCCCGGGGGGCAGGGGGTAGCTCCTACGAGCAGTACTTC
V: TRBV7-9
size: many
J: TRBJ2-7
D: -

CDR3: CASSLTMDQTGGLAGAQYEQYF
DNA: TGTGCCAGCAGTTTAACAATGGACCAGACAGGTGGACTAGCGGGGGCCCAATACGAGCAGTACTTC
V: TRBV5-6
size: -
J: TRBJ2-7
D: TRBD2

CDR3: CASSIDSSGNTIYF
DNA: TGTGCCAGCAGTATTGACAGCTCTGGAAACACCATATATTTT
V: TRBV28
size: many
J: TRBJ1-3
D: -

CDR3: CASSFSETNTGELFF
DNA: TGTGCCAGCAGCTTTAGCGAGACGAACACCGGGGAGCTGTTTTTT
V: TRBV5-6
size: -
J: TRBJ2-2
D: -

CDR3: CASSLVTQVQGGPTSEQYF
DNA: TGTGCCAGCAGCTTAGTGACCCAGGTTCAGGGCGGTCCTACGTCCGAGCAGTACTTC
V: TRBV7-2
size: few
J: TRBJ2-7
D: -

CDR3: CASSDGTSGHQETQYF
DNA: TGTGCCAGCAGTGATGGTACTAGCGGCCACCAAGAGACCCAGTACTTC
V: TRBV2
size: many
J: TRBJ2-5
D: TRBD2

CDR3: CASSCPGIWYSPLHF
DNA: TGTGCCAGCAGCTGCCCCGGGATTTGGTATTCACCCCTCCACTTT
V: TRBV7-2
size: many
J: TRBJ1-6
D: -

CDR3: CASSFGELNTGELFF
DNA: TGTGCCAGCAGCTTCGGGGAGTTGAACACCGGGGAGCTGTTTTTT
V: TRBV13
size: few
J: TRBJ2-2
D: -

CDR3: CASSLSRVNYGYTF
DNA: TGTGCCAGCAGTTTATCCAGAGTCAACTATGGCTACACCTTC
V: TRBV28
size: many
J: TRBJ1-2
D: -

CDR3: CASSDRVEAGELFF
DNA: TGCGCCAGCAGCGACAGGGTGGAAGCCGGGGAGCTGTTTTTT
V: TRBV5-1
size: -
J: TRBJ2-2
D: TRBD1

CDR3: CASSLENNEQFF
DNA: TGTGCCAGCAGCTTAGAGAACAATGAGCAGTTCTTC
V: TRBV7-9
size: few
J: TRBJ2-1
D: -

CDR3: CSAPARGHQETQYF
DNA: TGCAGTGCTCCCGCCAGGGGTCACCAAGAGACCCAGTACTTC
V: TRBV20-1
size: many
J: TRBJ2-5
D: -

CDR3: CASSEYPYEQYF
DNA: TGTGCCAGCAGTGAATATCCCTACGAGCAGTACTTC
V: TRBV25-1
size: few
J: TRBJ2-7
D: -

CDR3: CSASSPPYEQYF
DNA: TGCAGTGCTAGTAGCCCACCCTACGAGCAGTACTTC
V: TRBV20-1
size: few
J: TRBJ2-7
D: -

CDR3: CASSYSDTLSGEQYF
DNA: TGTGCCAGCAGTTACTCGGACACCTTGAGTGGCGAGCAGTACTTC
V: TRBV6-5
size: many
J: TRBJ2-7
D: -

CDR3: CASSQGRISTDTQYF
DNA: TGTGCCAGCAGCCAGGGGCGGATTAGCACAGATACGCAGTATTTT
V: TRBV11-2
size: -
J: TRBJ2-3
D: -

CDR3: CASSEGGISNQPQHF
DNA: TGCGCCAGCAGTGAGGGGGGGATTAGCAATCAGCCCCAGCATTTT
V: TRBV10-2
size: -
J: TRBJ1-5
D: -

CDR3: CASSLLRGQLNSPLHF
DNA: TGTGCCAGCAGTTTATTGCGGGGACAGTTAAATTCACCCCTCCACTTT
V: TRBV27
size: many
J: TRBJ1-6
D: TRBD1

CDR3: CASRAKGTGVNYGYTF
DNA: TGTGCCAGCAGGGCTAAGGGGACAGGGGTAAACTATGGCTACACCTTC
V: TRBV2
size: many
J: TRBJ1-2
D: TRBD1

CDR3: CASSAGAARLVHF
DNA: TGTGCCAGCAGCGCAGGAGCGGCGAGGTTGGTCCACTTT
V: TRBV5-6
size: few
J: TRBJ1-6
D: -

CDR3: CASSSCPCNYGYTF
DNA: TGTGCCAGCAGCTCCTGTCCTTGTAACTATGGCTACACCTTC
V: TRBV11-3
size: many
J: TRBJ1-2
D: -

CDR3: CASRRLGLNTGELFF
DNA: TGTGCCAGCAGGCGACTGGGACTGAACACCGGGGAGCTGTTTTTT
V: TRBV6-1
size: many
J: TRBJ2-2
D: -

CDR3: CASRRQRELKTQYF
DNA: TGTGCCAGCAGACGGCAGCGGGAACTGAAGACCCAGTACTTC
V: TRBV6-1
size: -
J: TRBJ2-5
D: TRBD2

CDR3: CSVSGQLNTEAFF
DNA: TGCAGCGTCTCAGGACAGTTGAACACTGAAGCTTTCTTT
V: TRBV29-1
size: -
J: TRBJ1-1
D: -

CDR3: CASRPGGAHQPQHF
DNA: TGTGCCAGCAGGCCCGGCGGGGCCCATCAGCCCCAGCATTTT
V: TRBV28
size: -
J: TRBJ1-5
D: -

CDR3: CASSQESPYLFF
DNA: TGTGCCAGCAGCCAAGAATCCCCGTATCTGTTTTTT
V: TRBV3-1
size: many
J: TRBJ1-4
D: -

CDR3: CAISNRGTNTGELFF
DNA: TGTGCCATCAGCAACAGGGGGACGAACACCGGGGAGCTGTTTTTT
V: TRBV10-3
size: -
J: TRBJ2-2
D: TRBD1

CDR3: CASSSPWSGGPSGANVLTF
DNA: TGTGCCAGCAGCTCCCCATGGAGCGGGGGACCCTCTGGGGCCAACGTCCTGACTTTC
V: TRBV7-9
size: few
J: TRBJ2-6
D: TRBD2

CDR3: CASSPGTEGSSPLHF
DNA: TGTGCCAGCAGTCCCGGGACAGAGGGAAGTTCACCCCTCCACTTT
V: TRBV28
size: many
J: TRBJ1-6
D: TRBD1

CDR3: CASSLFAGGTEAFF
DNA: TGTGCCAGCAGTTTATTTGCAGGGGGCACTGAAGCTTTCTTT
V: TRBV28
size: many
J: TRBJ1-1
D: TRBD1

CDR3: CASSPPTISPNRNQETQYF
DNA: TGTGCCAGCTCACCACCAACTATATCCCCCAACAGGAATCAAGAGACCCAGTACTTC
V: TRBV18
size: -
J: TRBJ2-5
D: -

CDR3: CAISELGIGGPTYEQYF
DNA: TGTGCCATCAGTGAACTCGGTATTGGGGGGCCCACCTACGAGCAGTACTTC
V: TRBV10-3
size: few
J: TRBJ2-7
D: -

CDR3: CASSFWGANNEQFF
DNA: TGTGCCAGCAGTTTTTGGGGGGCTAACAATGAGCAGTTCTTC
V: TRBV12-3/TRBV12-4
size: many
J: TRBJ2-1
D: -

CDR3: CASSPPGQGSYNEQFF
DNA: TGTGCCAGCAGTCCCCCCGGACAGGGTTCCTACAATGAGCAGTTCTTC
V: TRBV28
size: -
J: TRBJ2-1
D: TRBD1

CDR3: CATASYNSPLHF
DNA: TGTGCGACAGCCTCTTATAATTCACCCCTCCACTTT
V: TRBV27
size: few
J: TRBJ1-6
D: -

CDR3: CASSYLTGGEAFF
DNA: TGTGCCAGCAGTTACCTTACAGGGGGTGAAGCTTTCTTT
V: TRBV6-5
size: many
J: TRBJ1-1
D: TRBD1

CDR3: CSALRTSGPQQYF
DNA: TGCAGTGCTCTCCGGACTAGCGGGCCTCAGCAGTACTTC
V: TRBV20-1
size: many
J: TRBJ2-7
D: TRBD2

CDR3: CASSGARDMSSPLHF
DNA: TGTGCCAGCTCCGGGGCCCGGGATATGAGTTCACCCCTCCACTTC
V: TRBV28
size: -
J: TRBJ1-6
D: -

CDR3: CASSKPGIQETQYF
DNA: TGTGCCAGCAGTAAACCCGGGATCCAAGAGACCCAGTACTTC
V: TRBV27
size: few
J: TRBJ2-5
D: -

CDR3: CASSFATSYEQYF
DNA: TGTGCCAGCAGTTTCGCGACTTCCTACGAGCAGTACTTC
V: TRBV28
size: few
J: TRBJ2-7
D: -

CDR3: CASSSDIHHQYF
DNA: TGTGCCAGCAGTTCAGACATCCACCATCAGTACTTC
V: TRBV28
size: many
J: TRBJ2-5
D: -

CDR3: CSGTSSGTSSYEQYF
DNA: TGCAGCGGAACTAGTTCCGGGACTTCCTCCTACGAGCAGTACTTC
V: TRBV29-1
size: -
J: TRBJ2-7
D: -

CDR3: CASSEEASGANVLTF
DNA: TGTGCCAGCTCTGAGGAGGCCTCTGGGGCCAACGTCCTGACTTTC
V: TRBV7-3
size: -
J: TRBJ2-6
D: -

CDR3: CATSSAGGYTF
DNA: TGTGCCACCAGCAGCGCGGGAGGCTACACCTTC
V: TRBV15
size: few
J: TRBJ1-2
D: -

CDR3: CATSRRRGKNTEAFF
DNA: TGTGCCACCAGCAGAAGAAGGGGTAAGAACACTGAAGCTTTCTTT
V: TRBV15
size: many
J: TRBJ1-1
D: -